This TCR beta chain was recovered during a study of sequential checkpoint blockade in melanoma. Whole-study context: Both treatment sequences were followed by maintenance nivolumab.

Sample treatment: randomized to nivolumab then ipilimumab (arm A) or the reverse (arm B). Germline loops: CDR1 MNHGY, CDR2 SAAAGT. The CDR3 runs 13 residues. The V end was cut by 3 bases, the J end by 3 bases, with 6 bases between. The data were produced by immunoSEQ multiplex PCR, yet TCRdb's version contains in-frame clones alone and is incomplete. Among 20,000 to 25,000 clones listed, roughly 30% were seen once. This clone was detected a few times. Source: tumor tissue (inferred from file names), taken from a patient given nivolumab and ipilimumab in sequence. The receptor was isolated from a human donor with melanoma. The J gene is TRBJ1-5, the V gene TRBV6-8; D uncertain. Here the CDR3 DNA reads TGTGCCAGCAGTTATGTCCTCAATCAGCCCCAGCATTTT. Encoded protein: CASSYVLNQPQHF.